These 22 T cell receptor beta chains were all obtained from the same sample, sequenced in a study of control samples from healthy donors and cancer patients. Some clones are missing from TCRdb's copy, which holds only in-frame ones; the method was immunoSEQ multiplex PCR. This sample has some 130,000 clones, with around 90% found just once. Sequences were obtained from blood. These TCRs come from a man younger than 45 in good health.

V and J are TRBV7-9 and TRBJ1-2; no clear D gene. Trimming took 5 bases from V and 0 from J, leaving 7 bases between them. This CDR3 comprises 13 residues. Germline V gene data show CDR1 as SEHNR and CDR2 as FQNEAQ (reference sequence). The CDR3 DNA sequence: TGTGCCAGCAGCCGGACCCCTAACTATGGCTACACCTTC. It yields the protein CASSRTPNYGYTF.

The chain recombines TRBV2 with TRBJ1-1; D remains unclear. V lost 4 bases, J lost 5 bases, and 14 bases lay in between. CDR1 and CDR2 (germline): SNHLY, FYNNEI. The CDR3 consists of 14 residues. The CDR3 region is CASSGGFLGTEAFF. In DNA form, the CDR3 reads TGTGCCAGCAGTGGAGGGTTCTTGGGGACTGAAGCTTTCTTT.

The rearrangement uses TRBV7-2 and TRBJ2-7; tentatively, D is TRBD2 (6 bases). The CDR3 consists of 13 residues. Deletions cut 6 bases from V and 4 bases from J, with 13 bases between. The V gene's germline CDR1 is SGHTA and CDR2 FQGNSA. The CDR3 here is CASRARAGYEQYF. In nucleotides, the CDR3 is TGTGCCAGCAGAGCCCGCGCGGGGTACGAGCAGTACTTC.

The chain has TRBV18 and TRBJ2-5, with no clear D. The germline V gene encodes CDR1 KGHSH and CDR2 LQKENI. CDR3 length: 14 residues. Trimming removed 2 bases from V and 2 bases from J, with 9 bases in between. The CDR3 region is CASSPGVGQETQYF. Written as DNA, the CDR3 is TGTGCCAGCTCACCAGGGGTCGGACAAGAGACCCAGTACTTC.

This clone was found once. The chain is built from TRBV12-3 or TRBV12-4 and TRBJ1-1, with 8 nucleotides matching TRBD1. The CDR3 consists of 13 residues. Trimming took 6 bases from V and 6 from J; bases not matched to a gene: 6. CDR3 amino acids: CASSPTGVPEAFF. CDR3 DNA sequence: TGTGCCAGCAGCCCGACAGGGGTTCCTGAAGCTTTCTTT.

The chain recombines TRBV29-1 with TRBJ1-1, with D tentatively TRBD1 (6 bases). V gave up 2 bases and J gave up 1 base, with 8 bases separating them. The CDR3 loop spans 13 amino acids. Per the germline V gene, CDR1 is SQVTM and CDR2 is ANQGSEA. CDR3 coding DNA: TGCAGCGTTGAAAAGGGGGGGAACACTGAAGCTTTCTTT. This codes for CSVEKGGNTEAFF. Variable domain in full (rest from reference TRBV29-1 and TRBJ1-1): SAVISQKPSRDICQRGTSLTIQCQVDSQVTMMFWYRQQPGQSLTLIATANQGSEATYESGFVIDKFPISRPNLTFSTLTVSNMSPEDSSIYLCSVEKGGNTEAFFGQGTRLTVV.

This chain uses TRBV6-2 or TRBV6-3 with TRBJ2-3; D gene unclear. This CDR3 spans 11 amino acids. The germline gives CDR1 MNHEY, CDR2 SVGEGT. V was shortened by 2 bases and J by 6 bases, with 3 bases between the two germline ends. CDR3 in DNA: TGTGCCAGCAGTTACGTGGATACGCAGTATTTT. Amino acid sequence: CASSYVDTQYF.

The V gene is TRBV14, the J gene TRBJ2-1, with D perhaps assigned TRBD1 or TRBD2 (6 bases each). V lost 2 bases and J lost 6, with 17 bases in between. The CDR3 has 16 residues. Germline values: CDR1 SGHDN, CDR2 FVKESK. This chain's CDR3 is CASSQRGGIYGNEQFF. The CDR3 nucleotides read TGTGCCAGCAGCCAAAGAGGGGGGATTTACGGCAATGAGCAGTTCTTC.

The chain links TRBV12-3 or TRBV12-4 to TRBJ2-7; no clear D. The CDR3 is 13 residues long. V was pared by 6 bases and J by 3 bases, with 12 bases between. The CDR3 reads CASRPETYYEQYF. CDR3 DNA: TGTGCCAGCAGGCCCGAGACCTACTACGAGCAGTACTTC.

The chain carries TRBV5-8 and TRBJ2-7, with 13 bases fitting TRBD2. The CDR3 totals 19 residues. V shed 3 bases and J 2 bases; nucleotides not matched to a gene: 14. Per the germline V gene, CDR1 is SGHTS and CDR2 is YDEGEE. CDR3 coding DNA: TGTGCCAGCAGCTACAGGGCAGGGACTAGCGGGACTGTAACCTACGAGCAGTACTTC. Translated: CASSYRAGTSGTVTYEQYF.

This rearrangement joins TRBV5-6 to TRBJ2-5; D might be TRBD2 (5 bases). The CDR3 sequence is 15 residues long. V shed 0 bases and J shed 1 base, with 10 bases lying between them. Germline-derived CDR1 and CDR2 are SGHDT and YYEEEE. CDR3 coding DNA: TGTGCCAGCAGCTTGGAGCGGACCGCCCAAGAGACCCAGTACTTC. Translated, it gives CASSLERTAQETQYF.

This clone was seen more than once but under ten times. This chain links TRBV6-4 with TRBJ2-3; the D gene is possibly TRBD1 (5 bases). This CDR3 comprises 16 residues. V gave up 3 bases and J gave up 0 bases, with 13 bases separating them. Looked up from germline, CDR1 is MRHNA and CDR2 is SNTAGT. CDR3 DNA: TGTGCCAGCAGTGAAGGGGCAGGCTCTAGCACAGATACGCAGTATTTT. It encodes CASSEGAGSSTDTQYF.

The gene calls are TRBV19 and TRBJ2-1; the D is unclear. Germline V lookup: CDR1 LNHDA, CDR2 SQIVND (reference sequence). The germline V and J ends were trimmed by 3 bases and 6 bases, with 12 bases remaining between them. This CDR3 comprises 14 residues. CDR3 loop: CASSMGLTSNEQFF. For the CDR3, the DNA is TGTGCCAGTAGTATGGGCCTAACATCCAATGAGCAGTTCTTC.

The CDR3 region has the DNA TGTGCCAGTAGTATACAGGGTCGAAACACTGAAGCTTTCTTT. Its protein is CASSIQGRNTEAFF. V and J are TRBV19 and TRBJ1-1; a possible D gene is TRBD1 (5 bases). Germline-derived CDR1 and CDR2 are LNHDA and SQIVND (reference sequence). V gave up 2 bases and J gave up 2 bases, with 9 bases separating them. CDR3 length equals 14 residues.

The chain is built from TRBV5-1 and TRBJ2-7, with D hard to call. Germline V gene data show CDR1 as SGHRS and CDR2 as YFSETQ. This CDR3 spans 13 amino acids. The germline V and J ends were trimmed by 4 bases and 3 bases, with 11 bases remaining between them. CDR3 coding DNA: TGCGCCAGCAGCCTGGACGGCTTCTACGAGCAGTACTTC. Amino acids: CASSLDGFYEQYF. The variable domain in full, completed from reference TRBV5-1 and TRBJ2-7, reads KAGVTQTPRYLIKTRGQQVTLSCSPISGHRSVSWYQQTPGQGLQFLFEYFSETQRNKGNFPGRFSGRQFSNSRSEMNVSTLELGDSALYLCASSLDGFYEQYFGPGTRLTVT.

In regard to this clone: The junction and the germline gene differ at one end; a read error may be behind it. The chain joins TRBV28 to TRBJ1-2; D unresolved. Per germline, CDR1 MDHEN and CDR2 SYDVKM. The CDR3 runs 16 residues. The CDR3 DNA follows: TGTGCCAACAGTTTATCTGCGCTCCGTGGGCTCTATGGCTACACCTTC. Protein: CANSLSALRGLYGYTF.

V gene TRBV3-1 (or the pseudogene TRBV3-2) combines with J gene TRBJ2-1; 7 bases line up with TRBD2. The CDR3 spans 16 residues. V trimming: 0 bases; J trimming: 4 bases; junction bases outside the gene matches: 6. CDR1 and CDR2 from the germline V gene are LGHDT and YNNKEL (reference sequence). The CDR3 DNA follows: TGTGCCAGCAGCCAAGAGCGTGGCGGGAGATACAATGAGCAGTTCTTC. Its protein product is CASSQERGGRYNEQFF.

The CDR3 DNA sequence: TGTGCCGCCTTAGGGATGGATAATAAGAACACTGAAGCTTTCTTT. Encoded protein: CAALGMDNKNTEAFF. The chain couples TRBV21-1 to TRBJ1-1. TRBV21-1 is a recognized pseudogene. This CDR3 is built from 15 residues.

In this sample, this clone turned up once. CDR3 sequence (DNA): TGTGCCACCAGTCTTCGGGCCTACAATGAGCAGTTCTTC. It codes for CATSLRAYNEQFF. The V and J genes are TRBV24-1 and TRBJ2-1; D remains unclear. The germline CDR1 and CDR2 sequences are KGHDR and SFDVKD. V lost 6 bases and J 2 bases, leaving 7 bases between the germline ends. This CDR3 spans 13 amino acids.

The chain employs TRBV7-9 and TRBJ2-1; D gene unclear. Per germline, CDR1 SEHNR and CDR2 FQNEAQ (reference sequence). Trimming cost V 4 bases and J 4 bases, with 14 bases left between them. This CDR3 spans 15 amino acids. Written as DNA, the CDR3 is TGTGCCAGCAGCTCGATGACGCGCAAGTACAATGAGCAGTTCTTC. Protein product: CASSSMTRKYNEQFF.

CDR3 protein: CASSYSSSGNTEAFF. CDR3 nucleotide sequence: TGTGCCAGCAGTTACTCGAGCTCGGGGAACACTGAAGCTTTCTTT. The chain employs TRBV6-6 and TRBJ1-1; D gene ambiguous. Trimming cost V 0 bases and J 1 base, with 9 bases left between them. The length of the CDR3 is 15 residues. The germline V gene has CDR1 MNHNY and CDR2 SVGAGI (reference sequence).

The CDR3 reads CASSRDSGSTDTQYF. The CDR3 DNA is TGTGCCAGCAGCCGTGATAGTGGTAGCACAGATACGCAGTATTTT. The chain links TRBV5-8 to TRBJ2-3; D is ambiguous. Germline V lookup: CDR1 SGHTS, CDR2 YDEGEE. Trimming stripped 4 bases from V and 0 bases from J, with 12 bases between. This CDR3 has 15 amino acids.